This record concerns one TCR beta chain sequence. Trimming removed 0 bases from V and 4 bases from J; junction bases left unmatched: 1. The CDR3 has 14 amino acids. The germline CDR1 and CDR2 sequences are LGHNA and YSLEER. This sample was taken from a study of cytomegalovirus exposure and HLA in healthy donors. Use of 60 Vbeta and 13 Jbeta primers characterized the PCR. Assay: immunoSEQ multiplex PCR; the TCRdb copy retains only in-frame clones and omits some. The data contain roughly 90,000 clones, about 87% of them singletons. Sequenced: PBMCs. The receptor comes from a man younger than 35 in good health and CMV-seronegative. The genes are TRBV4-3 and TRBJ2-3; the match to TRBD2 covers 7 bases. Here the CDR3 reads CASSQEAGPDTQYF. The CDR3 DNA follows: TGCGCCAGCAGCCAAGAAGCGGGACCAGATACGCAGTATTTT.